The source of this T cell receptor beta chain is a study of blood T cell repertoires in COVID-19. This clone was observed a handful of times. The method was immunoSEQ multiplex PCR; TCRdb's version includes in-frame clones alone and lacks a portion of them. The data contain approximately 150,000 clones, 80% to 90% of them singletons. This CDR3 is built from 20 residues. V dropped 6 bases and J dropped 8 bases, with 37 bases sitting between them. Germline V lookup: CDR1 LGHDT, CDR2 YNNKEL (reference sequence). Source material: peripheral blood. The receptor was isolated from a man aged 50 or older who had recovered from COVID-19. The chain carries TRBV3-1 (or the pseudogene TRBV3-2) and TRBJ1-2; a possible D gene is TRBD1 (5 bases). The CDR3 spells CASSPLSPPVRSGYRYGYTF. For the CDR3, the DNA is TGTGCCAGCAGTCCATTATCACCTCCCGTCCGATCAGGGTACCGGTACGGCTACACCTTC.